The source of this TCR beta chain is a study of blood T cells in healthy people across ages. General study results and limits: Comparison with aged donors showed that long-lived donors had more naive CD4+ cells and higher diversity.

PCR was performed a second time for about 7 to 12 cycles using a sample-barcoded 5' primer and a J-beta primer mix. TCRdb re-derived calls from the 5' RACE reads in MiXCR, one entry per CDR3 protein. The table shows approximately 800,000 distinct CDR3 sequences, with around 25% occurring only once. Germline loops: CDR1 MNHNS, CDR2 SASEGT. V was pared by 5 bases and J by 1 base, with 8 bases between. The CDR3 has 13 residues. The study recruited healthy Caucasian donors from Russia who were aged about 6 to 90. Each sample had at least 6 million PBMCs isolated. This clonotype showed up many times. The antigen is not known. These same records also appear under a second study, on T cells of mothers and their children.

Input material: blood. This chain uses TRBV6-1 with TRBJ1-1, with a tentative D call TRBD1 (6 bases). The source of this sequence is a boy aged 5-17 years in good health. CDR3 DNA sequence: TGTGCCAGCAGTTGGACAGCGAACACTGAAGCTTTCTTT. Its protein is CASSWTANTEAFF.